The entry below describes one T cell receptor (beta chain). Assay: immunoSEQ multiplex PCR; the TCRdb copy retains only in-frame clones and omits some. Of tens of thousands of clones in the sample, around 83% were seen once. Germline-derived CDR1 and CDR2 are MNHEY and SMNVEV (reference sequence). The CDR3 is made up of 13 amino acids. Deletions cut 2 bases from V and 3 bases from J, with 8 bases between. The data are from a study of blood T cell repertoires in COVID-19. Study-wide background: In each case, the material was cDNA or gDNA derived from T cells, B-cell-depleted T cells, or PBMCs.

The chain has TRBV27 and TRBJ2-7; tentatively, D is TRBD1 (5 bases). The material sequenced was peripheral blood. This clonotype was sampled from a man aged 55 to 70 with active COVID-19. CDR3 sequence reads: CASSLTGGYEQYF. Here the CDR3 DNA reads TGTGCCAGCAGTTTAACAGGTGGCTACGAGCAGTACTTC.